The clone carrying this TCR beta chain was observed a few times. Its antigen is not identified. Via MiXCR, TCRdb re-called the 5' RACE reads, giving one row per CDR3 protein. This table has 280,000 or so distinct CDR3 sequences, roughly 8% appearing once. This entry belongs to a study of T-cell memory formation after mild COVID-19. Background on the study: The TCR clusters were mostly specific to one donor.

The V and J ends lost 11 bases and 8 bases respectively, with 17 bases between them. CDR1 is KGHDR and CDR2 is SFDVKD in the germline V gene. The CDR3 loop spans 12 amino acids. Overall study findings and caveats: Clones that contracted clustered mainly in CM and EM if CD4+ and in EMRA if CD8+.

The chain employs TRBV24-1 and TRBJ1-2, with a weak D call TRBD1 (6 bases). The receptor's source is a man aged 18 to 35 who had mild COVID-19 (a few samples of this study predate the infection). Cell type and time point are not known. Sequences were obtained from PBMCs or a T cell subset sorted from them (not recorded which). CDR3 protein: CAIRDEGGGYTF. For the CDR3, the DNA is TGTGCCATCCGAGATGAGGGGGGCGGCTACACCTTC.